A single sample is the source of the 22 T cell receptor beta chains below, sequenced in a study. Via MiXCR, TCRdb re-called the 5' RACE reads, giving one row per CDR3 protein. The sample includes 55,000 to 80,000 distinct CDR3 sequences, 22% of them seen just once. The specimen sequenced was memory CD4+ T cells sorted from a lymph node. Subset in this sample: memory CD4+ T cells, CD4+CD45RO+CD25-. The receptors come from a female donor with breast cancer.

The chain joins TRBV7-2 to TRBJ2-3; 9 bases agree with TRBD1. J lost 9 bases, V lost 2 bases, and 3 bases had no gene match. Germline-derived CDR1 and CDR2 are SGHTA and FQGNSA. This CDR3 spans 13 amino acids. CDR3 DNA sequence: TGTGCCAGCAGCTTACCGGGACAGGGAACGCAGTATTTT. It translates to CASSLPGQGTQYF.

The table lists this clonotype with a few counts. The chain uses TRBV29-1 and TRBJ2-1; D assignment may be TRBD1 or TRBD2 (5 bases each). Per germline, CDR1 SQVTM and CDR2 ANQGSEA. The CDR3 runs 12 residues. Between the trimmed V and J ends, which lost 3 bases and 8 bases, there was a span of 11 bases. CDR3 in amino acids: CSVDPMGDEQFF. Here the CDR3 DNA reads TGCAGCGTTGATCCAATGGGGGATGAGCAGTTCTTC.

In nucleotides, the CDR3 is TGTGCCAGCACCACCGTCAGGGCGTTTTTTCAGCCCCAGCATTTT. Its translation is CASTTVRAFFQPQHF. This chain uses TRBV11-3 with TRBJ1-5, with D possibly matching TRBD1 (5 bases). Per germline, CDR1 SGHNT and CDR2 YENEEA. CDR3 length: 15 residues. The V and J ends lost 7 bases and 6 bases respectively, with 19 bases between them.

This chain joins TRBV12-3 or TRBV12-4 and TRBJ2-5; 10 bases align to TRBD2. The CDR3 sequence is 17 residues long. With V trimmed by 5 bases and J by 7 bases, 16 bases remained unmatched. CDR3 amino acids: CASSPLAGATKRGTQYF. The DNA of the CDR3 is TGTGCCAGCAGTCCTCTAGCGGGGGCCACCAAGAGGGGGACCCAGTACTTC.

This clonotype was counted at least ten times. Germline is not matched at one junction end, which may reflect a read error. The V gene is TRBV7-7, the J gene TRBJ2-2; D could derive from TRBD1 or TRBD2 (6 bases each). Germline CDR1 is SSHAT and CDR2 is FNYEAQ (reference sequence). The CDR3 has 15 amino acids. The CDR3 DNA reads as TGTGCTAGCAGCTTTCGAGGGGGGAGCACCGGGGAGCTGTTTTTT. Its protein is CASSFRGGSTGELFF. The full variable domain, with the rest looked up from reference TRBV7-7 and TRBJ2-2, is GAGVSQSPRYKVTKRGQDVTLRCDPISSHATLYWYQQALGQGPEFLTYFNYEAQPDKSGLPSDRFSAERPEGSISTLTIQRTEQRDSAMYRCASSFRGGSTGELFFGEGSRLTVL.

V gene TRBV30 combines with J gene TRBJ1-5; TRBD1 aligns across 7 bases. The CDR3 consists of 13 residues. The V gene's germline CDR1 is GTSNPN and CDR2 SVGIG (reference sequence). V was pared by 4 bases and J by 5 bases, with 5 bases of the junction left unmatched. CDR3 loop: CAWTTGNHQPQHF. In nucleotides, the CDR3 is TGTGCCTGGACGACAGGGAACCATCAGCCCCAGCATTTT.

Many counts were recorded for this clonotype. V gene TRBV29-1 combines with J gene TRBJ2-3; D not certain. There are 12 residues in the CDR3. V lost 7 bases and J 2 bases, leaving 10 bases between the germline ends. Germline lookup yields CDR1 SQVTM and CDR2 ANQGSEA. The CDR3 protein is CSAVPTTDTQYF. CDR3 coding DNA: TGCAGCGCCGTCCCCACCACAGATACGCAGTATTTT.

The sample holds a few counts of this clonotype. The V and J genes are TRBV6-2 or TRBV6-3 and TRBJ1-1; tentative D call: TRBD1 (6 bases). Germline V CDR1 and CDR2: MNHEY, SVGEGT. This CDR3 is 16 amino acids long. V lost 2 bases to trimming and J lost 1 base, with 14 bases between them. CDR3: CASSYGGRGSNTEAFF. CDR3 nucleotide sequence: TGTGCCAGCAGTTACGGGGGCAGGGGCTCGAACACTGAAGCTTTCTTT.

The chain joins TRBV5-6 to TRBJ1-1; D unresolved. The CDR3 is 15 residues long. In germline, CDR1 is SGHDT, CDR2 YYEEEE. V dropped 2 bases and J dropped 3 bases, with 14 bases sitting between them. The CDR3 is CASSFKAPGDTEAFF. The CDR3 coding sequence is TGTGCCAGCAGCTTCAAGGCCCCTGGTGACACTGAAGCTTTCTTT.

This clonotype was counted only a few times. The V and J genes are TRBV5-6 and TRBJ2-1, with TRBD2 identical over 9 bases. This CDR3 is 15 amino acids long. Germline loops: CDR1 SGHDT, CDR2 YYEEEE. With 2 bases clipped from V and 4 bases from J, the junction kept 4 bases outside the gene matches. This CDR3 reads CASSFNSGGYNEQFF. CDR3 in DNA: TGTGCCAGCAGCTTTAATAGCGGGGGTTACAATGAGCAGTTCTTC.

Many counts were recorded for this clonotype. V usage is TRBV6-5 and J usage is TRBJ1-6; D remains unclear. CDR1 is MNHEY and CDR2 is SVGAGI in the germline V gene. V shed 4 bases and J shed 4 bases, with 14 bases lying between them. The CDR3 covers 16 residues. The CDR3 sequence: CASSSSPQIYNSPLHF. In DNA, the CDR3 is TGTGCCAGCAGTTCCTCCCCACAGATTTATAATTCACCCCTCCACTTT.

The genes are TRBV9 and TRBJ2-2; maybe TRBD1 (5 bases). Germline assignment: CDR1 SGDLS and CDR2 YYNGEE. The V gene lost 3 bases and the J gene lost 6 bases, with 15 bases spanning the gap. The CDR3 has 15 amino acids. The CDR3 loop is CASSEWSLGPGELFF. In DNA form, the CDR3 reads TGTGCCAGCAGCGAGTGGTCTCTGGGGCCCGGGGAGCTGTTTTTT.

The CDR3 region has the DNA TGCAGTGCTAGAGATCCCGGACAGGGGGCAAACAATGAGCAGTTCTTC. Amino acid sequence: CSARDPGQGANNEQFF. V usage is TRBV20-1 and J usage is TRBJ2-1; 11 nucleotides line up with TRBD1. Trimming removed 0 bases from V and 5 bases from J; junction bases left unmatched: 6. The CDR3 covers 16 residues. Germline CDR1 DFQATT, CDR2 SNEGSKA (reference sequence).

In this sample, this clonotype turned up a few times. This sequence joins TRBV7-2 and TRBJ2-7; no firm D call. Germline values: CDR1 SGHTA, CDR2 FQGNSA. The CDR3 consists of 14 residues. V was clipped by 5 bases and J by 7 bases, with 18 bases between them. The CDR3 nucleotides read TGTGCCAGCAGCCCCGGAGATAGCCGATCGGAGCAGTACTTC. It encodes CASSPGDSRSEQYF.

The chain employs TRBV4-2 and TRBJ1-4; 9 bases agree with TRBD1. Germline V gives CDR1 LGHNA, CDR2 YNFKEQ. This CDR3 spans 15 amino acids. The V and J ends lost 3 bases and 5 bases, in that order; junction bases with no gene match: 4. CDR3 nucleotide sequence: TGTGCCAGCAGCCAGGCCGACAGGGGGAATGAAAAACTGTTTTTT. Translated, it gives CASSQADRGNEKLFF.

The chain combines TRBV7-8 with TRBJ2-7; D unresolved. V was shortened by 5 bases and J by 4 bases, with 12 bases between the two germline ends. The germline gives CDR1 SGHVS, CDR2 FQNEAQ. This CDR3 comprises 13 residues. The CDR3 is CASSRDTLYEQYF. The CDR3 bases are TGTGCCAGCAGCCGTGACACCTTATACGAGCAGTACTTC.

CDR3 region: CASSLYGDRGYTF. CDR3 coding DNA: TGCGCCAGCAGCTTGTATGGGGACCGCGGCTACACCTTC. The J gene is TRBJ1-2, the V gene TRBV5-1; the D gene is possibly TRBD1 (5 bases). Germline loops: CDR1 SGHRS, CDR2 YFSETQ. Trimming left V 1 base short and J 8 bases short, with 12 bases between. The CDR3 totals 13 residues. The full variable domain, its missing parts supplied by reference TRBV5-1 and TRBJ1-2, is KAGVTQTPRYLIKTRGQQVTLSCSPISGHRSVSWYQQTPGQGLQFLFEYFSETQRNKGNFPGRFSGRQFSNSRSEMNVSTLELGDSALYLCASSLYGDRGYTFGSGTRLTVV.

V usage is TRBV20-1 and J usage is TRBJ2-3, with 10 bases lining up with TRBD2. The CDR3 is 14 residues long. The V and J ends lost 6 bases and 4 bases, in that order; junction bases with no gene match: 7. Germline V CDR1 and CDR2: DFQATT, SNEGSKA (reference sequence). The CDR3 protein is CSASSSGSADTQYF. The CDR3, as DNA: TGCAGTGCCAGCTCTAGCGGGAGTGCAGATACGCAGTATTTT.

CDR3 DNA: TGTGCCAGCAGCTCCGGGACCCTCTACGAGCAGTACTTC. It specifies CASSSGTLYEQYF. The gene calls are TRBV9 and TRBJ2-7, with D perhaps assigned TRBD1 or TRBD2 (5 bases each). The CDR3 totals 13 residues. Germline CDR1 is SGDLS and CDR2 is YYNGEE. The V end lost 4 bases, the J end lost 3 bases, and 11 bases lay between the germline ends.

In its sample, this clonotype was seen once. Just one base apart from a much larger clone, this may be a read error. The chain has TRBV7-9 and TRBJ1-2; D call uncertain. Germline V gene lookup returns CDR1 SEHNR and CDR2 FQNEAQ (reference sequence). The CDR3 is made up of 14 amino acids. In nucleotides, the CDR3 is TGTGCCAGCAGCATATCGGGTTCTGTTTATGGCCACACCTTC. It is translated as CASSISGSVYGHTF.

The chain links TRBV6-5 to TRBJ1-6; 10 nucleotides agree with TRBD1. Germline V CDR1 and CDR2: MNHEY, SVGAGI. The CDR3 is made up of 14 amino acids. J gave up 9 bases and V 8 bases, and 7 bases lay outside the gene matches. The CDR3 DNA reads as TGTGCCAGCGGTCGGGACAGGGGTATTTCACCCCTCCACTTT. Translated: CASGRDRGISPLHF.

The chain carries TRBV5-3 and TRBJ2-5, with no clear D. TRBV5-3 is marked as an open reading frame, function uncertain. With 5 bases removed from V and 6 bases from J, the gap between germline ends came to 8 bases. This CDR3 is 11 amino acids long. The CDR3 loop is CARRGIKTQYF. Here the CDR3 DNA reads TGTGCCAGAAGGGGGATAAAGACCCAGTACTTC.